This is a list of T cell receptor beta chains from one sample in a study of cytomegalovirus exposure and HLA in healthy donors. Libraries were prepared by immunoSEQ multiplex PCR; TCRdb keeps only in-frame clonotypes and omits some of them. The sample includes about 110,000 clones, 88% of them seen just once. Sequencing was performed on PBMCs. The receptors here all came from a woman between 18 and 30 years old in good health and CMV-seropositive. CDR3s include the opening cysteine and the closing phenylalanine or tryptophan. The order of the fields is CDR3 protein, CDR3 DNA, clone size, J gene, D gene, V gene. D genes are given only for firm matches. The size field is filled for only some rows; it gives once, few, many or a size class.

CDR3: CASGTSNTGELFF; DNA: TGTGCCAGTGGGACATCGAACACCGGGGAGCTGTTTTTT; size: NA; J: TRBJ2-2; D: NA; V: TRBV9
CDR3: CASSLFRADTEAFF; DNA: TGTGCCAGCAGCTTATTCAGGGCCGACACTGAAGCTTTCTTT; size: NA; J: TRBJ1-1; D: NA; V: TRBV7-2
CDR3: CASRYQPGETQYF; DNA: TGTGCCAGCAGGTACCAACCGGGGGAGACCCAGTACTTC; size: NA; J: TRBJ2-5; D: NA; V: TRBV27
CDR3: CSVATSGRYNEQFF; DNA: TGCAGCGTTGCTACTAGCGGGAGATACAATGAGCAGTTCTTC; size: NA; J: TRBJ2-1; D: TRBD2; V: TRBV29-1
CDR3: CASSLVGGGSYDTQYF; DNA: TGTGCCAGCAGTCTAGTCGGGGGGGGCTCCTACGATACGCAGTATTTT; size: NA; J: TRBJ2-3; D: TRBD2; V: TRBV7-6
CDR3: CARRVDRESYEQYF; DNA: TGTGCCAGAAGGGTTGACAGGGAGTCCTACGAGCAGTACTTC; size: NA; J: TRBJ2-7; D: TRBD1; V: TRBV5-3
CDR3: CASSWDSGYGYTF; DNA: TGTGCCAGCTCGTGGGACAGTGGATATGGCTACACCTTC; size: few; J: TRBJ1-2; D: TRBD1; V: TRBV28
CDR3: CSAEVNRDFYGYTF; DNA: TGCAGCGCCGAGGTTAACAGGGATTTTTATGGCTACACCTTC; size: NA; J: TRBJ1-2; D: NA; V: TRBV29-1
CDR3: CASSSRRTGDGSNQPQHF; DNA: TGTGCCAGCAGTTCCCGGAGGACAGGGGATGGGAGCAATCAGCCCCAGCATTTT; size: NA; J: TRBJ1-5; D: TRBD1; V: TRBV2
CDR3: CASSQDSGGAVDTQYF; DNA: TGCGCCAGCAGCCAAGATAGCGGGGGGGCAGTAGATACGCAGTATTTT; size: NA; J: TRBJ2-3; D: TRBD2; V: TRBV4-1
CDR3: CARSGDGKPNEQFF; DNA: TGTGCCAGATCAGGGGACGGAAAGCCCAATGAGCAGTTCTTC; size: NA; J: TRBJ2-1; D: NA; V: TRBV2
CDR3: CASSQSPGSDYGYTF; DNA: TGCGCCAGCAGCCAATCCCCAGGGTCGGACTATGGCTACACCTTC; size: NA; J: TRBJ1-2; D: NA; V: TRBV4-1
CDR3: CASRLGQANNSPLHF; DNA: TGTGCCAGCAGGCTAGGACAGGCGAATAATTCACCCCTCCACTTT; size: NA; J: TRBJ1-6; D: TRBD1; V: TRBV28
CDR3: CASRRSSYNSPLHF; DNA: TGTGCCAGCAGGAGGAGCTCCTATAATTCACCCCTCCACTTT; size: NA; J: TRBJ1-6; D: NA; V: TRBV6-1
CDR3: CASSSGLTTDTQYF; DNA: TGTGCCAGCAGTTCGGGACTCACCACAGATACGCAGTATTTT; size: NA; J: TRBJ2-3; D: NA; V: TRBV6-1
CDR3: CASSLARAGGRSGAQYF; DNA: TGTGCCAGCAGCTTAGCACGCGCGGGGGGCCGTTCAGGGGCCCAGTACTTC; size: once; J: TRBJ2-5; D: TRBD2; V: TRBV7-2
CDR3: CASSPTGTGPFAYGYTF; DNA: TGCGCCAGCAGTCCGACCGGGACAGGGCCCTTTGCCTATGGCTACACCTTC; size: NA; J: TRBJ1-2; D: TRBD1; V: TRBV10-1
CDR3: CASRRTSGVKTQYF; DNA: TGTGCCAGCAGGCGAACTAGCGGGGTGAAGACCCAGTACTTC; size: NA; J: TRBJ2-5; D: TRBD2; V: TRBV2
CDR3: CASSQGGNTGELFF; DNA: TGTGCCAGCAGCCAGGGGGGGAACACCGGGGAGCTGTTTTTT; size: NA; J: TRBJ2-2; D: NA; V: TRBV14
CDR3: CASSELELWDTQYF; DNA: TGTGCCAGCAGTGAATTGGAGCTTTGGGATACGCAGTATTTT; size: few; J: TRBJ2-3; D: NA; V: TRBV6-1
CDR3: CSARGESQHF; DNA: TGCAGTGCCCGCGGGGAGTCCCAGCATTTT; size: NA; J: TRBJ1-5; D: NA; V: TRBV20-1
CDR3: CSVDLQGGDYGYTF; DNA: TGCAGCGTTGATCTGCAGGGGGGAGACTATGGCTACACCTTC; size: NA; J: TRBJ1-2; D: TRBD1; V: TRBV29-1
CDR3: CASTWFGGRDTGELFF; DNA: TGTGCCAGCACCTGGTTCGGGGGAAGGGACACCGGGGAGCTGTTTTTT; size: NA; J: TRBJ2-2; D: NA; V: TRBV21-1
CDR3: CASSLSGGAILDTQYF; DNA: TGTGCCAGCAGCCTTAGCGGGGGGGCCATTCTAGATACGCAGTATTTT; size: NA; J: TRBJ2-3; D: TRBD2; V: TRBV9
CDR3: CSVRGGPIPYEQYF; DNA: TGCAGCGTTCGGGGGGGGCCCATCCCCTACGAGCAGTACTTC; size: NA; J: TRBJ2-7; D: TRBD2; V: TRBV29-1
CDR3: CASSRGDREHEQYF; DNA: TGTGCCAGTAGTAGGGGGGACAGGGAGCACGAGCAGTACTTC; size: NA; J: TRBJ2-7; D: TRBD1; V: TRBV19
CDR3: CASSLYRASTDTQYF; DNA: TGTGCCAGCAGTTTATACAGGGCAAGCACAGATACGCAGTATTTT; size: NA; J: TRBJ2-3; D: NA; V: TRBV27
CDR3: CSVEAAGAGTDTQYF; DNA: TGCAGCGTTGAGGCGGCGGGGGCCGGCACAGATACGCAGTATTTT; size: NA; J: TRBJ2-3; D: NA; V: TRBV29-1
CDR3: CASSSRQGVRILVGGYGYTF; DNA: TGTGCCAGCAGTTCACGACAGGGCGTGCGTATATTAGTCGGGGGATATGGCTACACCTTC; size: NA; J: TRBJ1-2; D: TRBD1; V: TRBV28
CDR3: CASSPAYEQYF; DNA: TGTGCCAGCAGTCCTGCCTACGAGCAGTACTTC; size: NA; J: TRBJ2-7; D: NA; V: TRBV2
CDR3: CATSSEKNQPQHF; DNA: TGTGCCACCAGCTCTGAGAAGAATCAGCCCCAGCATTTT; size: NA; J: TRBJ1-5; D: NA; V: TRBV15
CDR3: CASSLGDGVAENQETQYF; DNA: TGTGCCAGCAGCTTAGGAGATGGGGTAGCGGAGAACCAAGAGACCCAGTACTTC; size: NA; J: TRBJ2-5; D: NA; V: TRBV11-2
CDR3: CASSVRGGGAPDTQYF; DNA: TGTGCCAGCAGCGTAAGAGGCGGGGGGGCCCCAGATACGCAGTATTTT; size: once; J: TRBJ2-3; D: TRBD2; V: TRBV9
CDR3: CTSSLKGELKETQYF; DNA: TGCACCAGCAGCCTCAAAGGGGAACTGAAAGAGACCCAGTACTTC; size: once; J: TRBJ2-5; D: NA; V: TRBV1
CDR3: CASSTHTSGEGKLFF; DNA: TGTGCCAGCAGCACTCACACGTCAGGGGAGGGTAAACTGTTTTTT; size: once; J: TRBJ1-4; D: NA; V: TRBV7-2
CDR3: CASSLEQGWTGELFF; DNA: TGTGCCAGCAGCTTGGAACAGGGTTGGACCGGGGAGCTGTTTTTT; size: NA; J: TRBJ2-2; D: NA; V: TRBV5-4
CDR3: CASSDLTGTPHGVTQYF; DNA: TGTGCCAGCAGTGACCTAACCGGGACTCCCCACGGAGTTACGCAGTATTTT; size: NA; J: TRBJ2-3; D: NA; V: TRBV25-1
CDR3: CASSLDRGSQETQYF; DNA: TGTGCCAGCAGCTTGGACCGGGGGTCCCAAGAGACCCAGTACTTC; size: NA; J: TRBJ2-5; D: NA; V: TRBV5-6
CDR3: CASSQDGGFEQFF; DNA: TGCGCCAGCAGCCAAGACGGGGGGTTTGAGCAGTTCTTC; size: NA; J: TRBJ2-1; D: TRBD2; V: TRBV4-1
CDR3: CASSLAGAGGAYGYTF; DNA: TGTGCCAGCAGCTTAGCCGGGGCAGGGGGAGCCTATGGCTACACCTTC; size: NA; J: TRBJ1-2; D: TRBD1; V: TRBV7-2
CDR3: CASSMSLNTEAFF; DNA: TGTGCCAGTAGTATGAGTCTCAACACTGAAGCTTTCTTT; size: NA; J: TRBJ1-1; D: NA; V: TRBV19
CDR3: CASSPDRAVELWGYTF; DNA: TGCGCCAGCAGCCCTGATAGAGCGGTGGAGCTATGGGGCTACACCTTC; size: NA; J: TRBJ1-2; D: NA; V: TRBV4-3
CDR3: CASSDKPGQGSNEQFF; DNA: TGTGCCAGCAGTGACAAACCGGGACAAGGTTCCAATGAGCAGTTCTTC; size: once; J: TRBJ2-1; D: NA; V: TRBV6-4
CDR3: CASSLVRSTNEKLFF; DNA: TGTGCCAGCAGCTTAGTCAGGTCAACTAATGAAAAACTGTTTTTT; size: NA; J: TRBJ1-4; D: NA; V: TRBV7-9
CDR3: CASSPPGGQPQHF; DNA: TGTGCCAGCAGCCCCCCGGGCGGGCAGCCCCAGCATTTT; size: NA; J: TRBJ1-5; D: NA; V: TRBV27
CDR3: CASRPTGVGGNTIYF; DNA: TGTGCCAGCAGACCCACAGGGGTTGGTGGAAACACCATATATTTT; size: NA; J: TRBJ1-3; D: TRBD1; V: TRBV2
CDR3: CSVWGQAPGYTF; DNA: TGCAGCGTGTGGGGACAGGCCCCTGGCTACACCTTC; size: NA; J: TRBJ1-2; D: TRBD1; V: TRBV29-1
CDR3: CATRSAAGRAPGELFF; DNA: TGTGCCACCAGGTCAGCGGCGGGCCGAGCCCCCGGGGAGCTGTTTTTT; size: NA; J: TRBJ2-2; D: NA; V: TRBV15
CDR3: CASSLGQHGNYGYTF; DNA: TGTGCCAGCAGCTTGGGACAACACGGAAACTATGGCTACACCTTC; size: NA; J: TRBJ1-2; D: NA; V: TRBV5-8
CDR3: CASSPREGGNNSPLHF; DNA: TGTGCCAGCTCACCCCGCGAGGGGGGGAATAATTCACCCCTCCACTTT; size: NA; J: TRBJ1-6; D: NA; V: TRBV18
CDR3: CASREGQQETQYF; DNA: TGTGCCAGCAGAGAGGGACAGCAAGAGACCCAGTACTTC; size: NA; J: TRBJ2-5; D: TRBD1; V: TRBV13
CDR3: CASSPPGQGTDEQYF; DNA: TGTGCCAGCAGTCCGCCGGGACAGGGGACCGACGAGCAGTACTTC; size: NA; J: TRBJ2-7; D: TRBD1; V: TRBV27
CDR3: CASNLDTTQYF; DNA: TGTGCCAGCAACCTAGATACGACCCAGTACTTC; size: NA; J: TRBJ2-5; D: NA; V: TRBV5-6
CDR3: CASSSTILAGGPKGELFF; DNA: TGTGCCAGCAGTTCCACAATATTAGCGGGGGGGCCGAAAGGGGAGCTGTTTTTT; size: NA; J: TRBJ2-2; D: TRBD2; V: TRBV27
CDR3: CASSSNPGQGGTRKLFF; DNA: TGTGCCAGCAGTTCTAATCCGGGACAGGGAGGAACTCGGAAGCTGTTTTTT; size: NA; J: TRBJ2-2; D: TRBD1; V: TRBV27
CDR3: CASSHFNLDSNSGQPQHF; DNA: TGTGCCAGCAGCCACTTTAACCTTGACAGCAACTCGGGTCAGCCCCAGCATTTT; size: NA; J: TRBJ1-5; D: NA; V: TRBV28
CDR3: CASSPPGLIYGYTF; DNA: TGTGCCAGCAGCCCCCCTGGGCTGATCTATGGCTACACCTTC; size: NA; J: TRBJ1-2; D: NA; V: TRBV7-9
CDR3: CASSQGDTPETQYF; DNA: TGTGCCAGCAGCCAGGGGGACACGCCAGAGACCCAGTACTTC; size: NA; J: TRBJ2-5; D: TRBD1; V: TRBV7-2
CDR3: CASSHYRGQETQYF; DNA: TGCGCCAGCAGCCACTATCGCGGCCAAGAGACCCAGTACTTC; size: once; J: TRBJ2-5; D: NA; V: TRBV5-1